This T cell receptor (beta chain) was documented in a study of T cell repertoires in cytomegalovirus infection. Germline lookup yields CDR1 SGHAT and CDR2 FQNNGV. Trimming left V 6 bases short and J 8 bases short, with 26 bases between. The CDR3 is 17 residues long. One entry per CDR3 protein results from TCRdb running MiXCR on the reads. The sample yields fewer than 550,000 distinct CDR3 sequences, about a quarter seen once. This clonotype was recorded a few times. What was sequenced was PBMCs. The V call is TRBV11-2, the J call TRBJ2-4; D remains unclear. This clonotype originated in a human donor in good health (CMV status not recorded). Some clones in this sample may be carry-over from other donors' samples. The CDR3 region has the DNA TGTGCCAGCAGAAATAGGGTCGGGCAGACCCTCTGGGACATTCAGTACTTC. This encodes CASRNRVGQTLWDIQYF.